Each of the 10 T cell receptor beta chains below was sequenced from the same sample in a study of cytomegalovirus exposure and HLA in healthy donors. Researchers ran the PCR with 60 Vbeta and 13 Jbeta primers. Using immunoSEQ multiplex PCR, the repertoire was profiled, and TCRdb retains in-frame clones only, with some absent. The sample holds 100,000 to 150,000 clones, 80% seen once. Sequenced material: PBMCs. These receptors originate from a woman aged 40-49 years in good health and CMV-seronegative.

The V and J genes are TRBV4-2 and TRBJ2-7, with 8 bases aligning to TRBD2. This CDR3 is 15 amino acids long. Germline V gene data show CDR1 as LGHNA and CDR2 as YNFKEQ. V shed 4 bases, J shed 3 bases, and the junction held 8 bases outside the gene matches. Here the CDR3 reads CASSRGGGSHYEQYF. CDR3 DNA: TGTGCCAGCAGCCGGGGCGGGGGGAGCCACTACGAGCAGTACTTC.

The chain has TRBV4-1 and TRBJ1-2; TRBD1 aligns across 7 bases. The CDR3 is 16 residues long. The germline CDR1 and CDR2 sequences are MGHRA and YSYEKL. J lost 3 bases, V lost 0 bases, and 7 bases had no gene match. The CDR3 is CASSQDQRGGYYGYTF. The CDR3 bases are TGCGCCAGCAGCCAAGATCAGAGAGGGGGCTACTATGGCTACACCTTC.

The genes are TRBV4-2 and TRBJ1-6, with a weak D call TRBD1 (6 bases). Per the germline V gene, CDR1 is LGHNA and CDR2 is YNFKEQ. The CDR3 is 18 amino acids. Trimming removed 2 bases at V and 9 bases at J, with 23 bases between. The CDR3 DNA reads as TGTGCCAGCAGCCAACAAACCGAGAGGACAGACCCAAGTTCACCCCTCCACTTT. Protein product: CASSQQTERTDPSSPLHF.

The gene calls are TRBV5-6 and TRBJ1-2; D is ambiguous. V was cut by 1 base and J by 3 bases, with 7 bases left in between. CDR3 length: 13 amino acids. CDR1 SGHDT and CDR2 YYEEEE come from the germline V gene. In DNA form, the CDR3 reads TGTGCCAGCAGCTTGACAGAGCACTATGGCTACACCTTC. Residues: CASSLTEHYGYTF.

A single count supports this clone. CDR3 amino acids: CASSAGQAMNTEAFF. CDR3 sequence (DNA): TGTGCCAGCTCAGCGGGACAGGCCATGAACACTGAAGCTTTCTTT. The genes are TRBV18 and TRBJ1-1; the match to TRBD1 covers 8 bases. Germline V lookup: CDR1 KGHSH, CDR2 LQKENI. The CDR3 consists of 15 residues. V lost 5 bases and J lost 0; bases outside the gene matches: 5.

This clone was detected only once. V gene TRBV4-2 combines with J gene TRBJ2-1, with a tentative D call TRBD2 (7 bases). The V and J ends lost 0 bases and 2 bases respectively, with 14 bases between them. The germline V gene encodes CDR1 LGHNA and CDR2 YNFKEQ. The CDR3 has 17 amino acids. CDR3 residues: CASSQDGGASAYNEQFF. The CDR3 DNA reads TGTGCCAGCAGCCAAGATGGGGGGGCTAGCGCCTACAATGAGCAGTTCTTC.

CDR3 protein: CASSSDGYTEAFF. Written as DNA, the CDR3 is TGTGCCAGCAGCTCTGACGGGTACACTGAAGCTTTCTTT. V is TRBV5-6 and J is TRBJ1-1; D gene uncertain. The CDR3 loop spans 13 amino acids. Trimming left V 3 bases short and J 3 bases short, with 9 bases between. CDR1 and CDR2 (germline): SGHDT, YYEEEE.

The chain employs TRBV7-9 and TRBJ2-2; 8 positions agree with TRBD2. CDR1 is SEHNR, CDR2 FQNEAQ, per germline (reference sequence). The CDR3 loop spans 18 amino acids. V shed 2 bases, J shed 0 bases, and the junction held 8 bases outside the gene matches. CDR3: CASSLSLGGGPNTGELFF. In nucleotides, the CDR3 is TGTGCCAGCAGCTTATCCTTAGGCGGGGGGCCGAACACCGGGGAGCTGTTTTTT.

V and J are TRBV28 and TRBJ1-6; a possible D gene is TRBD1 (5 bases). There are 16 residues in the CDR3. With 6 bases removed from V and 4 bases from J, the gap between germline ends came to 16 bases. CDR1 MDHEN and CDR2 SYDVKM come from the germline V gene. The DNA of the CDR3 is TGTGCCAGCAGGATAGGGGAAATTTCATATAATTCACCCCTCCACTTT. Its translation: CASRIGEISYNSPLHF.

In regard to this clone: Its ends do not fully match the called genes, so a read error is possible. This CDR3 is CAGSTTGVGPTGELFF. CDR3 sequence (DNA): TGTGCCGGCAGCACCACAGGGGTTGGTCCGACCGGGGAGCTGTTTTTT. The chain combines TRBV7-8 with TRBJ2-2, with 7 nucleotides matching TRBD1. The CDR3 runs to 16 residues. Germline V gives CDR1 SGHVS, CDR2 FQNEAQ. The full variable domain, rest sourced from reference TRBV7-8 and TRBJ2-2, is GAGVSQSPRYKVAKRGQDVALRCDPISGHVSLFWYQQALGQGPEFLTYFQNEAQLDKSGLPSDRFFAERPEGSVSTLKIQRTQQEDSAVYLCAGSTTGVGPTGELFFGEGSRLTVL.